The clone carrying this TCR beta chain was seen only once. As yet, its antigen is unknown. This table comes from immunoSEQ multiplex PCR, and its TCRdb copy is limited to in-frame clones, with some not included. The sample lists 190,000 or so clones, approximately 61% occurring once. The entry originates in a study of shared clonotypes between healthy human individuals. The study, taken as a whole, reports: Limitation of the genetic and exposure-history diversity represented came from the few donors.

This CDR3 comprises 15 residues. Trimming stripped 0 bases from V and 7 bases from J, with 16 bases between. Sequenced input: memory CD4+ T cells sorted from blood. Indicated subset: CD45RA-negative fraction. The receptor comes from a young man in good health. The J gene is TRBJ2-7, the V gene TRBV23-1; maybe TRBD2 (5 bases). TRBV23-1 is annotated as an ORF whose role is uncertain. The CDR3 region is CASSQSPSRVREQYF. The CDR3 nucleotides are TGCGCCAGCAGTCAATCGCCATCGAGGGTGAGGGAGCAGTACTTC.